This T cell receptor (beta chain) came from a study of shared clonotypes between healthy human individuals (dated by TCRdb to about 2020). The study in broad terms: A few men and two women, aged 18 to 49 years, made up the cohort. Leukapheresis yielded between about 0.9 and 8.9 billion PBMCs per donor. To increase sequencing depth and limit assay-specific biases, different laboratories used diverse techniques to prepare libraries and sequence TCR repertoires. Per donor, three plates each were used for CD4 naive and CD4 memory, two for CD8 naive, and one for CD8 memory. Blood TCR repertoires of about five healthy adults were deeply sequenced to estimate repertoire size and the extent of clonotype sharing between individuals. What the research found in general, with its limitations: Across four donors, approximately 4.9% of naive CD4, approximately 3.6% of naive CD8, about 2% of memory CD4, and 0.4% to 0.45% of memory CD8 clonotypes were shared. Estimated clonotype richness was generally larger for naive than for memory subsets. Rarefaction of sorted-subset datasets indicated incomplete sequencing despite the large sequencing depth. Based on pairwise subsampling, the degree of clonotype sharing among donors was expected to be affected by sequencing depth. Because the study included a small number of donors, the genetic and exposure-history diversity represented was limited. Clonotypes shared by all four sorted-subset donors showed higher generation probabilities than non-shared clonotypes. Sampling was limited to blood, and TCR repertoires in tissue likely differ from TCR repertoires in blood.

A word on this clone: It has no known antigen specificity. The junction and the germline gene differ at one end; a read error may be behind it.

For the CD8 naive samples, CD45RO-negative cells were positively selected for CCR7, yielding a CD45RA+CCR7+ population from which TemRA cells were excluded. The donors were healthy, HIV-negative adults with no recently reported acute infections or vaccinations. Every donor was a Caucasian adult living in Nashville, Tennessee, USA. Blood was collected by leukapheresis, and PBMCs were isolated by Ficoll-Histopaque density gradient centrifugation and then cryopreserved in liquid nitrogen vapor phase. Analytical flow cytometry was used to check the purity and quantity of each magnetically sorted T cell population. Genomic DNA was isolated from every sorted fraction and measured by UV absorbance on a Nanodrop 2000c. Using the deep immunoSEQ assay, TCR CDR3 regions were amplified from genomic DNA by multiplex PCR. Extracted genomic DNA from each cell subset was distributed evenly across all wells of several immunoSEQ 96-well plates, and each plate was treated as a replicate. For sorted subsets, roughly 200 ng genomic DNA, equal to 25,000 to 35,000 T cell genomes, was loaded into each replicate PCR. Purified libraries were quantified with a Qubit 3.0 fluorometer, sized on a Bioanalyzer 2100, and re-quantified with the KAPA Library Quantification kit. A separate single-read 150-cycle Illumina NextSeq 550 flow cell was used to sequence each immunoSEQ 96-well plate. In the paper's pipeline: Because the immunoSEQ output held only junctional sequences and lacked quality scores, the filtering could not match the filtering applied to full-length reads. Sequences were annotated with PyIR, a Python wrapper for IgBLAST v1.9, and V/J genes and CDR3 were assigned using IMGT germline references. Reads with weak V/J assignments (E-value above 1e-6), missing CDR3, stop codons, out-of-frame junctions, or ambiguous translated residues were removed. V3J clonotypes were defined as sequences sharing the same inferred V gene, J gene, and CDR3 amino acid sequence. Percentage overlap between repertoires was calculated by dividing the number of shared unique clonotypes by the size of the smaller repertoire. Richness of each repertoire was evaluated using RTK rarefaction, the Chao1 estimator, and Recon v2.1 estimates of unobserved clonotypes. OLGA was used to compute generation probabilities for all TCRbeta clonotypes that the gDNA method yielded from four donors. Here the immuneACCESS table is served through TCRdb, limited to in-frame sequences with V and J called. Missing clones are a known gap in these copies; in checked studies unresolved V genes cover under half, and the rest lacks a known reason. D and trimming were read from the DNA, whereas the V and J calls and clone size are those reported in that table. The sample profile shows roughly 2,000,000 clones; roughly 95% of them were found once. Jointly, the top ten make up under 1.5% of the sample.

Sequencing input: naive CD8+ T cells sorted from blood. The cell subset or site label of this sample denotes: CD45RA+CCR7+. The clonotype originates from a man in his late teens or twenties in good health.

CDR3 protein: CASNEEGTANEQFF. DNA sequence: TGTGCCAGCAATGAAGAAGGGACCGCCAATGAGCAGTTCTTC. The chain is assembled from TRBV25-1 and TRBJ2-1; the D segment may tentatively be TRBD1 or TRBD2, each giving 5 matched bases. Including cysteine and phenylalanine, the CDR3 has 14 amino acids. The sequence is cut down to CDR3 DNA, 42 bases in frame from base 1. CDR1 MGHDK and CDR2 SYGVNS are derived from the germline V gene.